This entry lists 22 T cell receptor beta chains sequenced from one sample in a study of blood T cell repertoires in COVID-19. Produced via immunoSEQ multiplex PCR; TCRdb's table is partial and in-frame only. The table has under 400,000 clones, 70% to 90% seen once; the top ten hold under 11%. Source material: peripheral blood. Receptors were obtained from a woman in her 30s with COVID-19, enrolled during active disease.

The V and J genes are TRBV6-5 and TRBJ2-2; the D gene is possibly TRBD2 (5 bases). The germline gives CDR1 MNHEY, CDR2 SVGAGI. CDR3 length: 15 amino acids. The germline V and J ends were trimmed by 7 bases and 8 bases, with 20 bases remaining between them. The CDR3 region has the DNA TGTGCCAGCATCATGGGTAGCGAGGGAAGGGGGGAGCTGTTTTTT. Amino acids: CASIMGSEGRGELFF.

This clone was observed a single time. V usage is TRBV6-6 and J usage is TRBJ2-7; 10 bases match TRBD2. V trimming: 4 bases; J trimming: 4 bases; junction bases outside the gene matches: 1. The CDR3 loop spans 13 amino acids. CDR1 is MNHNY, CDR2 SVGAGI, per germline (reference sequence). The DNA for the CDR3 is TGTGCCAGCAGTTTAGCGGGAGGTTACGAGCAGTACTTC. Encoded protein: CASSLAGGYEQYF.

The gene calls are TRBV18 and TRBJ2-4; 7 bases are a match to TRBD1. The V gene end was trimmed by 3 bases and the J gene end by 6 bases; junction bases not matched to a gene: 5. Germline V lookup: CDR1 KGHSH, CDR2 LQKENI. The CDR3 runs to 14 residues. CDR3 nucleotides: TGTGCCAGCTCACCGACAGGGTGGGGAAACATTCAGTACTTC. Translated, it gives CASSPTGWGNIQYF.

This chain joins TRBV20-1 and TRBJ1-4, with D unresolved. The V gene's germline CDR1 is DFQATT and CDR2 SNEGSKA (reference sequence). Deletions cut 6 bases from V and 8 bases from J, with 10 bases between. The CDR3 length is 11 residues. The CDR3 region has the DNA TGCAGTGCCCCTGGGCTCGAAAAACTGTTTTTT. Its protein is CSAPGLEKLFF.

This chain uses TRBV7-2 with TRBJ2-5; D is uncertain. The CDR3 runs to 13 residues. Germline CDR1 is SGHTA and CDR2 is FQGNSA. The V and J ends lost 3 bases and 2 bases respectively, with 7 bases between them. CDR3 residues: CASSFYRQETQYF. The CDR3 bases are TGTGCCAGCAGCTTTTATCGGCAAGAGACCCAGTACTTC.

This chain joins TRBV5-3 and TRBJ2-3, with D possibly matching TRBD2 (5 bases). TRBV5-3 is an ORF, and what it does is uncertain. Trimming took 2 bases from V and 0 from J, leaving 7 bases between them. This CDR3 comprises 14 residues. DNA of the CDR3: TGTGCCAGAAGCTTTGGGGAGAGCACAGATACGCAGTATTTT. Its protein product is CARSFGESTDTQYF.

The V call is TRBV9, the J call TRBJ2-2; 11 positions match TRBD2. The CDR3 sequence is 17 residues long. CDR1 is SGDLS, CDR2 YYNGEE, per germline. The V segment lost 4 bases and the J segment 6 bases; nucleotides outside the gene matches: 11. The CDR3 loop reads CASSPYGTSGSSGELFF. CDR3 in DNA: TGTGCCAGCAGCCCATACGGCACTAGCGGGAGTTCCGGGGAGCTGTTTTTT.

The J gene is TRBJ1-4, the V gene TRBV30; D unresolved. Germline V CDR1 and CDR2: GTSNPN, SVGIG (reference sequence). V lost 0 bases, J lost 2 bases, and 7 bases lay in between. The CDR3 loop spans 14 amino acids. This chain's CDR3 is CAWSVSVTNEKLFF. CDR3 coding DNA: TGTGCCTGGAGTGTTTCAGTCACTAATGAAAAACTGTTTTTT.

V gene TRBV11-2 combines with J gene TRBJ1-1; no firm D call. Per the germline V gene, CDR1 is SGHAT and CDR2 is FQNNGV. The ends were cut back, 0 bases at V and 7 bases at J, with 9 bases in the middle. This CDR3 contains 13 residues. The CDR3 spells CASSLDARDEAFF. DNA of the CDR3: TGTGCCAGCAGCTTAGACGCGAGGGATGAAGCTTTCTTT.

This clone was found once. V and J are TRBV27 and TRBJ2-7, with D hard to call. V dropped 3 bases and J dropped 3 bases, with 12 bases sitting between them. Germline CDR1 reads MNHEY; CDR2 reads SMNVEV (reference sequence). CDR3 length equals 14 residues. The CDR3 nucleotides are TGTGCCAGCAGTTTGCCGCGGTTAATCTACGAGCAGTACTTC. Amino acid sequence: CASSLPRLIYEQYF.

This chain uses TRBV11-2 with TRBJ2-5; the match to TRBD1 covers 8 bases. CDR1 is SGHAT and CDR2 is FQNNGV in the germline V gene. The CDR3 runs to 14 residues. After removal of 5 bases from V and 5 bases from J, the junction contained 7 bases not matched to a gene. The CDR3 bases are TGTGCCAGCAGCCGACGCCGGGACAGGGAGACCCAGTACTTC. It yields the protein CASSRRRDRETQYF.

This clone appeared once. This chain joins TRBV5-6 and TRBJ1-4, with 9 bases identical to TRBD1. Per germline, CDR1 SGHDT and CDR2 YYEEEE. The CDR3 covers 18 residues. Losses at the gene ends were 4 bases for V and 4 bases for J; bases not matched to a gene: 14. CDR3 amino acids: CASSGLTGQGAYNEKLFF. The DNA of the CDR3 is TGTGCCAGCAGCGGACTAACGGGACAGGGCGCTTATAATGAAAAACTGTTTTTT.

The J gene is TRBJ2-7, the V gene TRBV5-4, with D possibly matching TRBD1 (5 bases). Germline CDR1 SGHNT, CDR2 YYREEE (reference sequence). V lost 4 bases to trimming and J lost 3 bases, with 11 bases between them. This CDR3 is built from 13 residues. CDR3 in amino acids: CASSRGVGYEQYF. The CDR3 DNA is TGTGCCAGCAGCAGGGGCGTAGGCTACGAGCAGTACTTC.

The rearrangement links TRBV7-9 to TRBJ2-5; tentative D call: TRBD1 (5 bases). Trimming stripped 0 bases from V and 4 bases from J, with 12 bases between. Germline V CDR1 and CDR2: SEHNR, FQNEAQ (reference sequence). CDR3 length equals 15 residues. The CDR3 DNA is TGTGCCAGCAGCTTAGCTTTAGGGGATGGAGAGACCCAGTACTTC. Translation: CASSLALGDGETQYF. The whole variable domain, filled in from reference TRBV7-9 and TRBJ2-5, reads DTGVSQNPRHKITKRGQNVTFRCDPISEHNRLYWYRQTLGQGPEFLTYFQNEAQLEKSRLLSDRFSAERPKGSFSTLEIQRTEQGDSAMYLCASSLALGDGETQYFGPGTRLLVL.

V usage is TRBV6-2 or TRBV6-3 and J usage is TRBJ2-2; D is ambiguous. Germline assignment: CDR1 MNHEY and CDR2 SVGEGT. The CDR3 runs to 14 residues. V lost 2 bases to trimming and J lost 3 bases, with 7 bases between them. In nucleotides, the CDR3 is TGTGCCAGCAGTTACCCCCACTACACCGGGGAGCTGTTTTTT. Residues: CASSYPHYTGELFF.

The chain is built from TRBV7-6 and TRBJ2-3, with 7 bases fitting TRBD2. The CDR3 is made up of 19 amino acids. V lost 2 bases to trimming and J lost 8 bases; unmatched junction nucleotides: 22. In germline, CDR1 is SGHVS, CDR2 FNYEAQ. In nucleotides, the CDR3 is TGTGCCAGCAGCTTATCTACCATGCAAAAGCGGGGCGGAAATATTACGCAGTATTTT. Translation: CASSLSTMQKRGGNITQYF.

The chain couples TRBV14 to TRBJ2-7, with 7 bases lining up with TRBD1. The junction had 7 bases not matched to a gene; V was cut back by 5 bases and J by 0 bases. Germline CDR1 is SGHDN and CDR2 is FVKESK. The length of the CDR3 is 15 residues. CDR3 DNA: TGTGCCAGCAGCTCGGGACAGTCCCTCTCCTACGAGCAGTACTTC. This encodes CASSSGQSLSYEQYF.

V is TRBV30 and J is TRBJ1-5; D is unresolved. The germline CDR1 and CDR2 sequences are GTSNPN and SVGIG (reference sequence). The CDR3 runs 14 residues. Trimming pared 0 bases from V and 5 bases from J, leaving 11 bases between. CDR3 DNA: TGTGCCTGGAGTGTACCTAAGCGGGATCAGCCCCAGCATTTT. Translation gives CAWSVPKRDQPQHF.

This sequence joins TRBV2 and TRBJ1-5; D not certain. V was shortened by 4 bases and J by 0 bases, with 7 bases between the two germline ends. The CDR3 length is 14 residues. Germline V gene lookup returns CDR1 SNHLY and CDR2 FYNNEI. The CDR3 reads CASSGANSNQPQHF. The CDR3 DNA is TGTGCCAGCAGTGGGGCAAATAGCAATCAGCCCCAGCATTTT.

The chain carries TRBV6-5 and TRBJ1-5; D is unclear. CDR3 size: 13 residues. V dropped 7 bases and J dropped 0 bases, with 7 bases sitting between them. Germline-derived CDR1 and CDR2 are MNHEY and SVGAGI. CDR3 amino acids: CASIDFSNQPQHF. Here the CDR3 DNA reads TGTGCCAGCATAGACTTTAGCAATCAGCCCCAGCATTTT.

This clone was observed a single time. The rearrangement uses TRBV5-1 and TRBJ2-7, with D perhaps matching TRBD2 (5 bases). The CDR3 covers 13 residues. CDR1 is SGHRS, CDR2 YFSETQ, per germline. Between the trimmed V and J ends, which lost 4 bases and 7 bases, there was a span of 15 bases. The CDR3, as DNA: TGCGCCAGCAGCAACGTTCCCACGGGGGAGCAGTACTTC. As protein: CASSNVPTGEQYF.

V and J are TRBV11-2 and TRBJ2-7; tentatively, D is TRBD1 (6 bases). From germline, CDR1 is SGHAT and CDR2 FQNNGV. The CDR3 contains 15 residues. V lost 1 base, J lost 2 bases, and 12 bases lay in between. The CDR3 nucleotides are TGTGCCAGCAGCTTAGGGTTGGGGACAACCTACGAGCAGTACTTC. Translated, it gives CASSLGLGTTYEQYF.